Below are 31 T cell receptor beta chains sequenced from a single sample in a study of cytomegalovirus exposure and HLA in healthy donors (dated by TCRdb to between 2016 and 2019). Libraries were prepared through the immunoSEQ multiplex PCR assay. The multiplex PCR relied on a mix of 60 forward primers for TCR Vbeta segments and 13 reverse primers for TCR Jbeta segments. The immuneACCESS repertoire file appears here via TCRdb, limited to in-frame rearrangements. These files lack a portion of the clones; in checked studies, under half of the deficit traces to unresolved V genes, and the cause of the others is not known. This sample holds some 100,000 clones; 65% to 80% were observed only once. Of the sample, less than 2% falls within the top ten clones. What was sequenced was PBMCs. The receptors were sampled from a woman between 40 and 55 years old in good health and CMV-seronegative.

The chain employs TRBV29-1 and TRBJ2-1, with D possibly TRBD2 on 5 matching bases. Germline-derived CDR1 and CDR2 are SQVTM and ANQGSEA. V lost 6 bases and J 7 bases, leaving 13 bases between the germline ends. The CDR3 extends over 12 amino acids. The CDR3 is CSVGESGNEQFF. The CDR3 region has the DNA TGCAGCGTGGGAGAATCGGGGAATGAGCAGTTCTTC.

There are a few counts of this clone. The J gene is TRBJ1-6, the V gene TRBV4-1; D unclear. The CDR3 has 16 amino acids. Trimming removed 0 bases from V and 5 bases from J, with 11 bases in between. Germline values: CDR1 MGHRA, CDR2 YSYEKL. CDR3 nucleotide sequence: TGCGCCAGCAGCCAAGATAACGGGGTAGATAATTCACCCCTCCACTTT. Translating gives CASSQDNGVDNSPLHF.

This clone was counted a few times. The chain links TRBV5-4 to TRBJ2-3; 7 bases fit TRBD1. J gave up 0 bases and V 0 bases, and 4 bases lay outside the gene matches. Germline lookup yields CDR1 SGHNT and CDR2 YYREEE (reference sequence). The CDR3 runs 16 residues. The CDR3 region is CASSLAGTDSTDTQYF. The CDR3 DNA reads TGTGCCAGCAGCTTGGCCGGGACAGATAGCACAGATACGCAGTATTTT.

V usage is TRBV5-1 and J usage is TRBJ2-7, with TRBD2 identical over 7 bases. The germline V gene has CDR1 SGHRS and CDR2 YFSETQ. The CDR3 runs 15 residues. V trimming: 0 bases; J trimming: 5 bases; junction bases outside the gene matches: 8. The CDR3 bases are TGCGCCAGCAGCTTGGGTAGCGCGGGAGTACACGAGCAGTACTTC. It is translated as CASSLGSAGVHEQYF.

CDR3 nucleotide sequence: TGTGCCAGCAGTTTTAGAGGCGGGGCCCAGCATTTT. Protein product: CASSFRGGAQHF. The chain has TRBV28 and TRBJ1-5; D ambiguous. V was pared by 3 bases and J by 11 bases, with 11 bases between. The CDR3 consists of 12 residues. Per the germline V gene, CDR1 is MDHEN and CDR2 is SYDVKM.

This clone was seen just once. J is TRBJ2-1 and V is TRBV4-2; 9 bases map to TRBD2. The CDR3 is made up of 17 amino acids. CDR1 and CDR2 from the germline V gene are LGHNA and YNFKEQ. Trimming removed 4 bases from V and 7 bases from J; junction bases left unmatched: 14. The CDR3 sequence is CASSRKIAGEGGNEQFF. CDR3 coding DNA: TGTGCCAGCAGCCGAAAAATAGCGGGAGAAGGGGGGAATGAGCAGTTCTTC.

This sequence joins TRBV11-2 and TRBJ2-3, with D tentatively TRBD2 (6 bases). Germline V gives CDR1 SGHAT, CDR2 FQNNGV. Trimming removed 3 bases at V and 0 bases at J, with 13 bases between. The CDR3 sequence is 16 residues long. The CDR3 bases are TGTGCCAGCAGCTTTCGGGCGGGGCCGAGCACAGATACGCAGTATTTT. Translated, it gives CASSFRAGPSTDTQYF.

This clone was picked up a small number of times. The chain combines TRBV28 with TRBJ2-7, with D unresolved. The ends were cut back, 2 bases at V and 2 bases at J, with 7 bases in the middle. Germline-derived CDR1 and CDR2 are MDHEN and SYDVKM. This CDR3 region has 13 residues. CDR3 amino acids: CASSLGPAYEQYF. CDR3 coding DNA: TGTGCCAGCAGTTTAGGGCCAGCCTACGAGCAGTACTTC.

The chain links TRBV6-1 to TRBJ2-7; the D gene is possibly TRBD2 (5 bases). V was trimmed by 2 bases and J by 0 bases, leaving 8 bases between them. The germline CDR1 and CDR2 sequences are MNHNS and SASEGT. There are 14 residues in the CDR3. The CDR3 reads CASSEMGSSYEQYF. The CDR3 DNA reads as TGTGCCAGCAGTGAAATGGGGAGCTCCTACGAGCAGTACTTC.

The rearrangement joins TRBV7-2 to TRBJ1-5; 8 positions match TRBD1. Germline-derived CDR1 and CDR2 are SGHTA and FQGNSA. Germline trimming cut 3 bases from V and 2 bases from J; bases unmatched to any gene: 3. This CDR3 spans 15 amino acids. The CDR3 nucleotides read TGTGCCAGCAGCTTCCGGGGACAGGGCAATCAGCCCCAGCATTTT. Translated: CASSFRGQGNQPQHF.

The chain has TRBV11-2 and TRBJ1-6; 7 nucleotides align to TRBD1. With V trimmed by 7 bases and J by 7 bases, 7 bases remained unmatched. This CDR3 is 14 amino acids long. Germline values: CDR1 SGHAT, CDR2 FQNNGV. As DNA, the CDR3 is TGTGCCAGCAACCCGAGGACAGGAAATTCACCCCTCCACTTT. Protein: CASNPRTGNSPLHF.

The CDR3: CASSVWSGGEQYF. In nucleotides, the CDR3 is TGTGCCAGCAGCGTATGGTCGGGGGGGGAGCAGTACTTC. V is TRBV9 and J is TRBJ2-7; TRBD2 matches 8 bases. The CDR3 length is 13 residues. The germline gives CDR1 SGDLS, CDR2 YYNGEE. V dropped 1 base and J dropped 7; count of bases not matched to a gene: 4.

V is TRBV14 and J is TRBJ2-3; 7 bases agree with TRBD1. The germline V gene has CDR1 SGHDN and CDR2 FVKESK. With 5 bases clipped from V and 7 bases from J, the junction kept 6 bases outside the gene matches. The CDR3 has 13 residues. CDR3 coding DNA: TGTGCCAGCAGCTCCCGGACAGGCAATACGCAGTATTTT. Its translation is CASSSRTGNTQYF.

This clone has a handful of counts. The rearrangement uses TRBV9 and TRBJ2-2; 8 bases are shared with TRBD1. V trimming: 4 bases; J trimming: 5 bases; junction bases outside the gene matches: 7. The germline V gene has CDR1 SGDLS and CDR2 YYNGEE. The CDR3 loop spans 15 amino acids. The CDR3 region is CASSSRTGMTGELFF. The CDR3, as DNA: TGTGCCAGCAGCTCCCGGACAGGGATGACCGGGGAGCTGTTTTTT.

The genes are TRBV7-6 and TRBJ1-5, with D possibly being TRBD1 (5 bases). Trimming removed 1 base at V and 1 base at J, with 8 bases between. The CDR3 loop spans 15 amino acids. CDR1 is SGHVS, CDR2 FNYEAQ, per germline. In nucleotides, the CDR3 is TGTGCCAGCAGCTTAGGAACAGGCAGCAATCAGCCCCAGCATTTT. This encodes CASSLGTGSNQPQHF.

In the case of this clone: At one end, the junction sequence differs from germline, possibly due to a read error. The same CDR3 is also encoded by other DNA sequences in this sample. V gene TRBV30 combines with J gene TRBJ1-6; 10 nucleotides align to TRBD1. Germline assignment: CDR1 GTSNPN and CDR2 SVGIG (reference sequence). This CDR3 region has 13 residues. DNA for the CDR3: TGTGCCGGGACAGGGGCCTACAATTCACCCCTCCACTTT. This gives the protein CAGTGAYNSPLHF.

With regard to this clone: Other nucleotide sequences in the sample specify the same CDR3. The gene calls are TRBV7-8 and TRBJ2-7; D remains unclear. Trimming cost V 2 bases and J 3 bases, with 23 bases left between them. CDR3 length equals 18 residues. Per the germline V gene, CDR1 is SGHVS and CDR2 is FQNEAQ. CDR3 nucleotide sequence: TGTGCCAGCAGCTTATTTTCCTCATCGCGCCTTACTTACTACGAGCAGTACTTC. Its protein product is CASSLFSSSRLTYYEQYF. Full variable domain (outside the CDR3, taken from reference TRBV7-8 and TRBJ2-7): GAGVSQSPRYKVAKRGQDVALRCDPISGHVSLFWYQQALGQGPEFLTYFQNEAQLDKSGLPSDRFFAERPEGSVSTLKIQRTQQEDSAVYLCASSLFSSSRLTYYEQYFGPGTRLTVT.

The rearrangement joins TRBV29-1 to TRBJ2-7; D may be TRBD2 (7 bases). The CDR3 totals 15 residues. V shed 0 bases and J shed 2 bases, with 14 bases lying between them. Per the germline V gene, CDR1 is SQVTM and CDR2 is ANQGSEA. The CDR3 region is CSVEEPRGLAYEQYF. Written as DNA, the CDR3 is TGCAGCGTTGAAGAACCGCGGGGGCTTGCCTACGAGCAGTACTTC.

The V gene is TRBV4-2, the J gene TRBJ2-1, with D tentatively TRBD1 (5 bases). V was trimmed by 2 bases and J by 6 bases, leaving 20 bases between them. The CDR3 extends over 17 amino acids. CDR1 and CDR2 from the germline V gene are LGHNA and YNFKEQ. The CDR3 spells CASSQRSDDSPPNEQFF. CDR3 sequence (DNA): TGTGCCAGCAGCCAAAGATCGGACGACAGCCCCCCCAATGAGCAGTTCTTC.

This chain links TRBV12-5 with TRBJ2-5, with a weak D call TRBD2 (5 bases). CDR3 length: 12 amino acids. The germline gives CDR1 LGHNT, CDR2 FRNRAP. Trimming cost V 1 base and J 5 bases, with 5 bases left between them. CDR3 amino acids: CASGLERETQYF. For the CDR3, the DNA is TGTGCTAGTGGTTTGGAGCGGGAGACCCAGTACTTC.

The V gene is TRBV4-1, the J gene TRBJ2-1, with D unresolved. The germline V gene has CDR1 MGHRA and CDR2 YSYEKL. Trimming removed 4 bases from V and 8 bases from J, with 27 bases in between. The CDR3 extends over 18 amino acids. The DNA for the CDR3 is TGCGCCAGCAGCCGAGCCTCCGGGTCCAAATCCCTTACGGATGAGCAGTTCTTC. Encoded protein: CASSRASGSKSLTDEQFF.

The chain employs TRBV27 and TRBJ2-3, with TRBD2 identical over 8 bases. Trimming took 4 bases from V and 0 from J; bases not matched to a gene: 3. The CDR3 has 15 residues. Per germline, CDR1 MNHEY and CDR2 SMNVEV (reference sequence). The CDR3 loop reads CASSSAGDSTDTQYF. CDR3 in DNA: TGTGCCAGCAGTTCAGCGGGGGATAGCACAGATACGCAGTATTTT.

The CDR3 DNA is TGTGCCAGCAGCCGAGGCCTTTCGAACACTGAAGCTTTCTTT. This encodes CASSRGLSNTEAFF. The chain couples TRBV7-9 to TRBJ1-1; no reliable D call. The CDR3 covers 14 residues. V dropped 5 bases and J dropped 1 base, with 11 bases sitting between them. Germline V gene lookup returns CDR1 SEHNR and CDR2 FQNEAQ (reference sequence).

This clone was picked up one time. The V and J genes are TRBV30 and TRBJ2-7, with 7 bases aligning to TRBD2. Trimming took 5 bases from V and 5 from J; bases not matched to a gene: 9. The CDR3 spans 13 residues. Germline V gene sequence: CDR1 GTSNPN, CDR2 SVGIG (reference sequence). The CDR3 DNA sequence: TGTGCCTGGGCGACCAGCGGGATCCACGAGCAGTACTTC. Translation: CAWATSGIHEQYF.

A remark on this clone: One end of the junction is discordant with germline, which a read error may explain. The chain carries TRBV7-9 and TRBJ1-2; 11 bases are shared with TRBD1. Looked up from germline, CDR1 is SEHNR and CDR2 is FQNEAQ (reference sequence). The CDR3 has 15 residues. CDR3 sequence: CSSSYNSGTGGGYTF. The CDR3 DNA is TGTTCCAGCAGCTATAATTCCGGGACAGGGGGGGGCTACACCTTC.

The CDR3 spells CASRLRDTYYNEQFF. The CDR3 nucleotides read TGTGCCAGTAGGCTCCGGGACACATACTACAATGAGCAGTTCTTC. J is TRBJ2-1 and V is TRBV5-5; D is possibly TRBD1 (6 bases). In germline, CDR1 is SGHKS, CDR2 YYEKEE (reference sequence). V was shortened by 8 bases and J by 3 bases, with 18 bases between the two germline ends. The CDR3 is 15 residues long.

The V and J genes are TRBV18 and TRBJ1-1; D perhaps matches TRBD1 (6 bases). The germline V gene encodes CDR1 KGHSH and CDR2 LQKENI. The CDR3 spans 14 residues. V was pared by 1 base and J by 4 bases, with 10 bases between. CDR3 protein: CASSPLGASTEAFF. The CDR3 DNA follows: TGTGCCAGCTCACCACTGGGGGCGAGCACTGAAGCTTTCTTT.

The chain couples TRBV14 to TRBJ2-5; D is unclear. CDR1 and CDR2 (germline): SGHDN, FVKESK. This CDR3 has 14 residues. V lost 3 bases to trimming and J lost 1 base, with 9 bases between them. CDR3 nucleotide sequence: TGTGCCAGCAGCCATGTGCGGATCCAAGAGACCCAGTACTTC. It translates to CASSHVRIQETQYF. Complete variable domain (other parts from reference TRBV14 and TRBJ2-5): EAGVTQFPSHSVIEKGQTVTLRCDPISGHDNLYWYRRVMGKEIKFLLHFVKESKQDESGMPNNRFLAERTGGTYSTLKVQPAELEDSGVYFCASSHVRIQETQYFGPGTRLLVL.

Of note for this clone: Compared with germline, one end of the junction differs, possibly owing to a read error. J is TRBJ2-3 and V is TRBV7-9, with D possibly being TRBD2 (5 bases). Germline lookup yields CDR1 SEHNR and CDR2 FQNEAQ (reference sequence). The CDR3 loop spans 12 amino acids. CDR3 coding DNA: TGTTCCAGCAGCTACGAGGGTCGTACGCAGTATTTT. Translated, it gives CSSSYEGRTQYF.

The chain uses TRBV5-5 and TRBJ2-1; TRBD2 matches 8 bases. The CDR3 runs to 16 residues. The trim removed 2 bases at V and 0 bases at J, leaving 4 bases unmatched. Germline V gene data show CDR1 as SGHKS and CDR2 as YYEKEE (reference sequence). CDR3 DNA: TGTGCCAGCAGCTTAGATAGCGGGAACTCCTACAATGAGCAGTTCTTC. Translating gives CASSLDSGNSYNEQFF.

This rearrangement joins TRBV29-1 to TRBJ2-1; TRBD2 matches at 8 bases. J lost 2 bases, V lost 1 base, and 4 bases had no gene match. The CDR3 extends over 15 amino acids. Looked up from germline, CDR1 is SQVTM and CDR2 is ANQGSEA. CDR3 DNA: TGCAGCGTTGAAGTAGCGGGATCGGCCTACAATGAGCAGTTCTTC. Protein: CSVEVAGSAYNEQFF.